A single sample gave rise to the 7 T cell receptor beta chains below, sequenced in a study of beta chain features in type 1 diabetes. Antigens for these TCRs are unknown. Overall study results and limits: Type 1 diabetes patients had moderately but significantly shorter TCRB CDR3s in all four CD4+ subsets.

The investigators reverse transcribed all of the isolated RNA, so they sequenced expressed TCRB transcripts. Assay used: immunoSEQ multiplex PCR; TCRdb lists only in-frame clones, some missing. The data contain 600,000 to 700,000 clones, about an eighth of them singletons. The sequencing sample was made of naive CD4+ T cells from blood. The receptors here all came from a man between 18 and 29 years old with type 1 diabetes.

This clone was picked up a small number of times. The chain employs TRBV29-1 and TRBJ2-2; D is perhaps TRBD1 (5 bases). V lost 0 bases, J lost 3 bases, and 14 bases lay in between. CDR1 is SQVTM, CDR2 ANQGSEA, per germline. The CDR3 extends over 16 amino acids. CDR3 coding DNA: TGCAGCGTTGAAGAGTCCAGGGATTTTTACACCGGGGAGCTGTTTTTT. Its translation is CSVEESRDFYTGELFF.

Points on this clone: The sample contains more than one DNA sequence encoding this CDR3. The V and J genes are TRBV15 and TRBJ1-3; D gene uncertain. Trimming took 0 bases from V and 4 from J, leaving 4 bases between them. The CDR3 has 13 amino acids. Germline CDR1 and CDR2: LNHNV and YYDKDF (reference sequence). CDR3 amino acids: CATSRDRGNTIYF. In nucleotides, the CDR3 is TGTGCCACCAGCAGAGATAGGGGAAACACCATATATTTT.

The V call is TRBV10-1, the J call TRBJ1-1, with D uncertain. The V end lost 8 bases, the J end lost 4 bases, and 14 bases lay between the germline ends. The CDR3 spans 13 residues. Germline assignment: CDR1 WNHNN and CDR2 SYGVQD (reference sequence). The CDR3 nucleotides are TGCGCCAGCTCGACATCTTTGGGCACTGAAGCTTTCTTT. It encodes CASSTSLGTEAFF.

There are a few counts of this clone. The CDR3 spells CASSRMITGNTEAFF. For the CDR3, the DNA is TGTGCCAGCAGCCGAATGATAACAGGGAACACTGAAGCTTTCTTT. The chain employs TRBV7-9 and TRBJ1-1; weak D call: TRBD1 (5 bases). The germline CDR1 and CDR2 sequences are SEHNR and FQNEAQ (reference sequence). Trimming left V 5 bases short and J 1 base short, with 14 bases between. The CDR3 loop spans 15 amino acids.

In this sample, this clone turned up a few times. The chain couples TRBV5-4 to TRBJ2-1; 11 bases fit TRBD1. This CDR3 is 16 amino acids long. The germline V gene has CDR1 SGHNT and CDR2 YYREEE (reference sequence). After removal of 0 bases from V and 8 bases from J, the junction contained 7 bases not matched to a gene. The CDR3 sequence: CASSLAGTGGFYEQFF. The CDR3 nucleotides are TGTGCCAGCAGCTTGGCCGGGACAGGGGGATTCTATGAGCAGTTCTTC.

The gene calls are TRBV30 and TRBJ1-3, with no clear D. Trimming took 2 bases from V and 4 from J, leaving 18 bases between them. This CDR3 comprises 16 residues. Germline-derived CDR1 and CDR2 are GTSNPN and SVGIG (reference sequence). The CDR3 DNA reads as TGTGCCTGGAGTACGGCGGTGGTCTCAAGAGGAAACACCATATATTTT. It codes for CAWSTAVVSRGNTIYF. Using reference TRBV30 and TRBJ1-3 for the parts outside the CDR3, the full variable domain is SQTIHQWPATLVQPVGSPLSLECTVEGTSNPNLYWYRQAAGRGLQLLFYSVGIGQISSEVPQNLSASRPQDRQFILSSKKLLLSDSGFYLCAWSTAVVSRGNTIYFGEGSWLTVV.

The chain has TRBV25-1 and TRBJ1-5; 8 nucleotides line up with TRBD1. With 3 bases clipped from V and 3 bases from J, the junction kept 7 bases outside the gene matches. Per germline, CDR1 MGHDK and CDR2 SYGVNS. The length of the CDR3 is 16 residues. The CDR3 sequence is CASSDNSGGFNQPQHF. In nucleotides, the CDR3 is TGTGCCAGCAGTGACAACTCAGGGGGCTTCAATCAGCCCCAGCATTTT.